These 3 T cell receptor beta chains came from one sample sequenced in a study of T cell repertoires in cytomegalovirus infection. TCRdb analysed the reads with MiXCR anew, one entry per CDR3 protein. The sample records about 480,000 distinct CDR3 sequences, around a third being singletons. Their antigens remain unidentified. Material: cultured PBMCs, obtained from culture after CMV antigen stimulation. All receptors come from a human donor in good health (CMV status not recorded). Some clones in this sample may be carry-over from other donors' samples.

The genes are TRBV11-2 and TRBJ2-7; D is unresolved. Between the trimmed V and J ends, which lost 5 bases and 3 bases, there was a span of 8 bases. Germline loops: CDR1 SGHAT, CDR2 FQNNGV. This CDR3 has 12 amino acids. CDR3 in amino acids: CASSPGNYEQYF. For the CDR3, the DNA is TGTGCCAGCAGCCCAGGCAACTACGAGCAGTACTTC.

In this sample, this clonotype turned up a few times. The chain recombines TRBV29-1 with TRBJ2-1; D is ambiguous. The germline V gene has CDR1 SQVTM and CDR2 ANQGSEA. The ends were cut back, 5 bases at V and 9 bases at J, with 23 bases in the middle. The CDR3 is made up of 15 amino acids. The CDR3 is CSVSGDWGMGGEQFF. The CDR3, as DNA: TGCAGCGTTTCAGGCGACTGGGGAATGGGCGGTGAGCAGTTCTTC.

V is TRBV28 and J is TRBJ1-2; D gene ambiguous. Germline-derived CDR1 and CDR2 are MDHEN and SYDVKM. The V gene lost 7 bases and the J gene lost 10 bases, with 16 bases spanning the gap. The CDR3 extends over 12 amino acids. The CDR3 sequence is CASTGPVRAYTF. The CDR3 DNA reads TGTGCCAGCACCGGCCCTGTCCGTGCCTACACCTTC.